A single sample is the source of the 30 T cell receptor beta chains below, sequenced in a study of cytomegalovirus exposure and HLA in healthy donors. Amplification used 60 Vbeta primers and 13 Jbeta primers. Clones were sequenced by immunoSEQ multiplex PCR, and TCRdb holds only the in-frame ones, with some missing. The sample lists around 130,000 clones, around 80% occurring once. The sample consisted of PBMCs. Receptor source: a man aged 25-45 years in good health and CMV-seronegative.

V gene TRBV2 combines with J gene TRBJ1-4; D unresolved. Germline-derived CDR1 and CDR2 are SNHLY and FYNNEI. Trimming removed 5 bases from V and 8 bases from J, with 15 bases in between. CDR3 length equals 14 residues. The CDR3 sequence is CASSQAGVLEKLFF. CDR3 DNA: TGTGCCAGCAGTCAGGCAGGCGTTTTGGAAAAACTGTTTTTT. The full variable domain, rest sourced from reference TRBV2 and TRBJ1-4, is EPEVTQTPSHQVTQMGQEVILRCVPISNHLYFYWYRQILGQKVEFLVSFYNNEISEKSEIFDDQFSVERPDGSNFTLKIRSTKLEDSAMYFCASSQAGVLEKLFFGSGTQLSVL.

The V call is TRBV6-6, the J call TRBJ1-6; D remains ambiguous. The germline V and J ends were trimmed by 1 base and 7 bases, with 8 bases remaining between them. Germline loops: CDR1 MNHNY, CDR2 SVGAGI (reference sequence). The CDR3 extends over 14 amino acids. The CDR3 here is CASSYLTGNSPLHF. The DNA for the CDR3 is TGTGCCAGCAGTTACTTGACTGGGAATTCACCCCTCCACTTT.

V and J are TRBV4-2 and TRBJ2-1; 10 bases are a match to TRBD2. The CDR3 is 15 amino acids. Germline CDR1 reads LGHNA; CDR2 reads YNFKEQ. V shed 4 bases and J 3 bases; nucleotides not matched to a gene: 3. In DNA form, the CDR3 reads TGTGCCAGCAGCCCGAGCGGGGGGGGCTACAATGAGCAGTTCTTC. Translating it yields CASSPSGGGYNEQFF.

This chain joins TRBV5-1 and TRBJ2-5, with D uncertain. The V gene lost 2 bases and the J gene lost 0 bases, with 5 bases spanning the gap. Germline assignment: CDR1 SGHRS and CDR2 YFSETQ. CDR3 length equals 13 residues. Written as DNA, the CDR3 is TGCGCCAGCAGCTTTTCCAACCAAGAGACCCAGTACTTC. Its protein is CASSFSNQETQYF.

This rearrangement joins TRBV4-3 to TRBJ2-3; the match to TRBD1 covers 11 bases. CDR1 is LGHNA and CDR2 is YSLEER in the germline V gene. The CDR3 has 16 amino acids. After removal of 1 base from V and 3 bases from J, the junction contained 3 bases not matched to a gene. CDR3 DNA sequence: TGCGCCAGCAGCCAAGGGACAGGGGGCTTAACAGATACGCAGTATTTT. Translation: CASSQGTGGLTDTQYF.

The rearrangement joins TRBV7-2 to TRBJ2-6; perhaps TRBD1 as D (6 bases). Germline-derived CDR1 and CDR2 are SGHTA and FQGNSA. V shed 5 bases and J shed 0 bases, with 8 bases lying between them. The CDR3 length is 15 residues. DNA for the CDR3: TGTGCCAGCAGCCCCAGGGGCTCTGGGGCCAACGTCCTGACTTTC. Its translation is CASSPRGSGANVLTF.

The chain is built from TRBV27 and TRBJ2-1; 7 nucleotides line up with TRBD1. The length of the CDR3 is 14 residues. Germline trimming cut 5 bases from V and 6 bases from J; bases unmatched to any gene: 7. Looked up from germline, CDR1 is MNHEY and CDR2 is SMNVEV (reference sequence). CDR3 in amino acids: CASSADRPSNEQFF. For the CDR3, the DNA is TGTGCCAGCAGTGCGGACAGGCCCTCCAATGAGCAGTTCTTC.

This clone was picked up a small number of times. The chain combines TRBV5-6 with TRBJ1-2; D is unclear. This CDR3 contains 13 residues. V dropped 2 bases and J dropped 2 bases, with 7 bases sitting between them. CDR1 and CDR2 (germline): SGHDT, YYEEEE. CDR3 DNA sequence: TGTGCCAGCAGCTTCTCGGGGAACTATGGCTACACCTTC. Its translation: CASSFSGNYGYTF.

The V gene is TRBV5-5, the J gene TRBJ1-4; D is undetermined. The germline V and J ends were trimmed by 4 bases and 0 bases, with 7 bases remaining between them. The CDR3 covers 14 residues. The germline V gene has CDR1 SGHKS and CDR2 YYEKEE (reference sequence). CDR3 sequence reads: CASSRRTTNEKLFF. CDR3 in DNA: TGTGCCAGCAGCCGGCGGACAACTAATGAAAAACTGTTTTTT.

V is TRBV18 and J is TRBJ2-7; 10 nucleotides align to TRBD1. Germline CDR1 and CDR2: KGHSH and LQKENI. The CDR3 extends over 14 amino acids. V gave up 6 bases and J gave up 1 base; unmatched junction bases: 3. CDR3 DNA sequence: TGTGCCAGCTCCGGGACAGGGGCTTCCTACGAGCAGTACTTC. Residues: CASSGTGASYEQYF.

The CDR3 DNA follows: TGTGCCAGCAGTTACACCGGGGGGGGGACCCAGTACTTC. Translation: CASSYTGGGTQYF. The rearrangement uses TRBV6-5 and TRBJ2-5; the match to TRBD2 covers 8 bases. The germline V gene encodes CDR1 MNHEY and CDR2 SVGAGI. The CDR3 is made up of 13 amino acids. Trimming took 2 bases from V and 7 from J; bases not matched to a gene: 3.

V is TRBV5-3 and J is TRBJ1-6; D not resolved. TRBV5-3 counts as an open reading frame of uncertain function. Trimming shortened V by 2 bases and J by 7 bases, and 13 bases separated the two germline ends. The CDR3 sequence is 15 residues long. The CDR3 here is CARSLGRPRNSPLHF. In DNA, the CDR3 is TGTGCCAGAAGCTTAGGTAGGCCTAGAAATTCACCCCTCCACTTT.

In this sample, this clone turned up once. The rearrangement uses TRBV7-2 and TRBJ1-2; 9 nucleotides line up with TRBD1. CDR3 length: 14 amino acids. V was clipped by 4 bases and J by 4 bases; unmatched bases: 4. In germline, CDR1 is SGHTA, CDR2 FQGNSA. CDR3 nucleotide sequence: TGTGCCAGCAGCTCGAGACAGGGGGGCTATGGCTACACCTTC. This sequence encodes CASSSRQGGYGYTF. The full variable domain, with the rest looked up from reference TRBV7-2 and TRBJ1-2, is GAGVSQSPSNKVTEKGKDVELRCDPISGHTALYWYRQSLGQGLEFLIYFQGNSAPDKSGLPSDRFSAERTGGSVSTLTIQRTQQEDSAVYLCASSSRQGGYGYTFGSGTRLTVV.

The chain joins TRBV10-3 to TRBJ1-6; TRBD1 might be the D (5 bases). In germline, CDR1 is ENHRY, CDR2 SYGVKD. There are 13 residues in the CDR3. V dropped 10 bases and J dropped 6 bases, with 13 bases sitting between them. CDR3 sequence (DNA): TGTGCCACCAGGGAGGCGGCTAATTCACCCCTCCACTTT. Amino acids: CATREAANSPLHF.

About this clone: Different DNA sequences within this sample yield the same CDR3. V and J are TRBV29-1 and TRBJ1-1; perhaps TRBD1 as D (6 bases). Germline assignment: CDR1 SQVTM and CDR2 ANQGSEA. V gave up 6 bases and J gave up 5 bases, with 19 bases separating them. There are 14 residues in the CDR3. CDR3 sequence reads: CSVGETGPGTEAFF. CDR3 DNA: TGCAGCGTGGGAGAGACAGGCCCGGGGACTGAAGCTTTCTTT.

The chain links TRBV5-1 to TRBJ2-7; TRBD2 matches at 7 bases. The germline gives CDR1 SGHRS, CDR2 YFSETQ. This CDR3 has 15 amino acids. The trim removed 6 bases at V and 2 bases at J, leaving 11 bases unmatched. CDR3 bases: TGCGCCAGCAATGTGGGAGGGACGATCCCCTACGAGCAGTACTTC. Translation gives CASNVGGTIPYEQYF.

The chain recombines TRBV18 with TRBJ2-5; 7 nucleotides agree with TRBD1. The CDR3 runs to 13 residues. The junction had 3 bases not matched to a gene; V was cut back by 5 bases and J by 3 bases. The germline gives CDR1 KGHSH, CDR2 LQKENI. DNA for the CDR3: TGTGCCAGCTCAAAGGGACAGAAAGAGACCCAGTACTTC. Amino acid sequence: CASSKGQKETQYF.

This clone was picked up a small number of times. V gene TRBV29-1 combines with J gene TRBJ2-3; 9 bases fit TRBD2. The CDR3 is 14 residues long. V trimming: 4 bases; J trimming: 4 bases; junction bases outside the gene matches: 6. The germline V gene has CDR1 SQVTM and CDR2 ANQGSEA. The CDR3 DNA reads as TGCAGCGTTGGCGGGACTAGCAAACCAGATACGCAGTATTTT. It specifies CSVGGTSKPDTQYF.

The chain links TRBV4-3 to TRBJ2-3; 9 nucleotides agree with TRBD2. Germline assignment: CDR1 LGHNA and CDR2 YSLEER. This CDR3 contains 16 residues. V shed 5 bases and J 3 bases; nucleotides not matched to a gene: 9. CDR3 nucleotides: TGCGCCAGCAGCGATAGGGGACTAGCAGAAACAGATACGCAGTATTTT. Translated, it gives CASSDRGLAETDTQYF.

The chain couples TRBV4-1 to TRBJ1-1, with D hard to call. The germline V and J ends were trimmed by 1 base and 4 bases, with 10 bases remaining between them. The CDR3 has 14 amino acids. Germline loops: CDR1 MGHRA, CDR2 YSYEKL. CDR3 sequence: CASSQAQLGTEAFF. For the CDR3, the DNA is TGCGCCAGCAGCCAAGCACAGCTTGGCACTGAAGCTTTCTTT.

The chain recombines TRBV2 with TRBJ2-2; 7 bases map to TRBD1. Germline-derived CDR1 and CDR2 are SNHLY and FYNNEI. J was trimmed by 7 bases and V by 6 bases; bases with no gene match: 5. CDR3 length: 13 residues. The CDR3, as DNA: TGTGCCAGCAGAGACAGGGTGAGCGGGGAGCTGTTTTTT. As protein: CASRDRVSGELFF.

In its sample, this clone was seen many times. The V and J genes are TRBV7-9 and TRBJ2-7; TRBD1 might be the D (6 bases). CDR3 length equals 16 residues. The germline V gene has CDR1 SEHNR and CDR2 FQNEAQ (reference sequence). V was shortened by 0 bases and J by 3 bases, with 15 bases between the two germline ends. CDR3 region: CASSLALTGRDYEQYF. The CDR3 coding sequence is TGTGCCAGCAGCTTAGCGCTGACAGGAAGGGACTACGAGCAGTACTTC.

Written as DNA, the CDR3 is TGTGCCATCAGGAAAGACCGACAACCCGCTGAAGCTTTCTTT. Translation gives CAIRKDRQPAEAFF. This rearrangement joins TRBV10-3 to TRBJ1-1; D is uncertain. The CDR3 is made up of 14 amino acids. Trimming pared 6 bases from V and 6 bases from J, leaving 17 bases between. Germline V gene data show CDR1 as ENHRY and CDR2 as SYGVKD.

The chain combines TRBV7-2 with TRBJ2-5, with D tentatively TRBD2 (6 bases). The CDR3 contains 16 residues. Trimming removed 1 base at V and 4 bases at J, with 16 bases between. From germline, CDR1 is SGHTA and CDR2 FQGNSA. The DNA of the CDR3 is TGTGCCAGCAGCTTAGTCTGGGTACTAGCCGGAGAGACCCAGTACTTC. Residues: CASSLVWVLAGETQYF.

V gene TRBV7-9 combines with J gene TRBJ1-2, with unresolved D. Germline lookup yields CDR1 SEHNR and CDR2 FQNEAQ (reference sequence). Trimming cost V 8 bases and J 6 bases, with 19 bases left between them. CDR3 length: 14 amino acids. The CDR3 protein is CASSLGGAANGYTF. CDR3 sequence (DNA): TGTGCCAGCTCCCTCGGCGGCGCGGCCAATGGCTACACCTTC.

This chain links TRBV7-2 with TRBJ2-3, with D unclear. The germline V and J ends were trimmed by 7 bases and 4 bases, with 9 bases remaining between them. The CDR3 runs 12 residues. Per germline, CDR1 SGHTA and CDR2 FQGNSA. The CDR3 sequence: CASTLSSDTQYF. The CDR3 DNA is TGTGCCAGCACCCTTAGCTCAGATACGCAGTATTTT. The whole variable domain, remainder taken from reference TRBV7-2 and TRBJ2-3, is GAGVSQSPSNKVTEKGKDVELRCDPISGHTALYWYRQSLGQGLEFLIYFQGNSAPDKSGLPSDRFSAERTGGSVSTLTIQRTQQEDSAVYLCASTLSSDTQYFGPGTRLTVL.

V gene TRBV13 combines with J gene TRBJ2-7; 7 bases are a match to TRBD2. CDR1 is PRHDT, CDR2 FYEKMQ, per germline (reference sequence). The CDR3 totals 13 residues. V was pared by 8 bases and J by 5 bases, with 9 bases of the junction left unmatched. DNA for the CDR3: TGTGCCAGCCGGCGGGGGAGAGGGAACGAGCAGTACTTC. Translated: CASRRGRGNEQYF.

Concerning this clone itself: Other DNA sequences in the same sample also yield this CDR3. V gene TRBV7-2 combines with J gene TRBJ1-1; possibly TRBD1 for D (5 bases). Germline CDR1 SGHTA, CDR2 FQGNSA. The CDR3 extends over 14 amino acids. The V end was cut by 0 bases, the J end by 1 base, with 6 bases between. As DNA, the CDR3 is TGTGCCAGCAGCTTAGCTACAGGGAACACTGAAGCTTTCTTT. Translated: CASSLATGNTEAFF.

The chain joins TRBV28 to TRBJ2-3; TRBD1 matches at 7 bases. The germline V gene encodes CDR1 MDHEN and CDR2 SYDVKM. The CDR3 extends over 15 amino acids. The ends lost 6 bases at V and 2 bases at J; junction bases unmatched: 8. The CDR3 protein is CASSPRQGTTDTQYF. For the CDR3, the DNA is TGTGCCAGCAGCCCGCGACAGGGCACCACAGATACGCAGTATTTT.

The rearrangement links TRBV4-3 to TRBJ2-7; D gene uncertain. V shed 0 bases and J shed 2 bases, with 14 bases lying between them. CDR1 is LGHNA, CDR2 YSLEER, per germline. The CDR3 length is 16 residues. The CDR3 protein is CASSQDFLANAYEQYF. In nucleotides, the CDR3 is TGCGCCAGCAGCCAAGATTTTCTTGCGAATGCCTACGAGCAGTACTTC.